Sequencing of this TCR beta chain was carried out in a study of cytomegalovirus exposure and HLA in healthy donors. Study-level points and caveats: Immune exposure was documented only through CMV serostatus.

As to this clone: As yet, its antigen is unknown.

CDR3 length: 11 amino acids. Trimming took 7 bases from V and 3 from J, leaving 9 bases between them. CDR1 is SQVTM, CDR2 ANQGSEA, per germline. Primers included in the PCR were 60 Vbeta and 13 Jbeta primers. Assay used: immunoSEQ multiplex PCR; TCRdb lists only in-frame clones, some missing. The data hold 150,000 to 200,000 clones, with 70% to 80% observed a single time. The rearrangement uses TRBV29-1 and TRBJ1-1; no definite D call. Sequenced sample: PBMCs. This sequence was found in a man aged 18 to 35 in good health and CMV-seropositive. The DNA of the CDR3 is TGCAGCGGTCAGGACTACACTGAAGCTTTCTTT. This sequence encodes CSGQDYTEAFF. The full variable domain, rest sourced from reference TRBV29-1 and TRBJ1-1, is SAVISQKPSRDICQRGTSLTIQCQVDSQVTMMFWYRQQPGQSLTLIATANQGSEATYESGFVIDKFPISRPNLTFSTLTVSNMSPEDSSIYLCSGQDYTEAFFGQGTRLTVV.